A selection of T cell receptor beta chains follows, all from one sample in a study of blood T cell repertoires in COVID-19. This table comes from immunoSEQ multiplex PCR, and its TCRdb copy is limited to in-frame clones, with some not included. Here the sample spans 300,000 or so clones, roughly 85% being singletons. The sequenced sample was PBMCs or T cells enriched from blood (not recorded which). The receptors were gathered from a woman aged 35 to 49 with acute COVID-19. Both conserved end residues are part of each CDR3. Fields, in order: CDR3 DNA, CDR3 protein, V gene, clone size, J gene, D gene. D genes are given only for firm matches. Clone sizes are given selectively: once, few, many, or a class where the clone is expanded.

CDR3 DNA: TGCGCCAGCAGCTTGAGAGGTTCGGTAGATCAGCCCCAGCATTTT
CDR3 protein: CASSLRGSVDQPQHF
V gene: TRBV5-1
clone size: few
J gene: TRBJ1-5
D gene: NA

CDR3 DNA: TGTGCCAGCAGTGAAAAAGGGACAGGGTATGACGGCTACACCTTC
CDR3 protein: CASSEKGTGYDGYTF
V gene: TRBV2
clone size: NA
J gene: TRBJ1-2
D gene: TRBD1

CDR3 DNA: TGTGCCACTCGATACGGACAGGGAACCTACGAGCAGTACTTC
CDR3 protein: CATRYGQGTYEQYF
V gene: TRBV27
clone size: NA
J gene: TRBJ2-7
D gene: TRBD1

CDR3 DNA: TGTGCCAGCAGCCCACAGGGGGCAGATACGCAGTATTTT
CDR3 protein: CASSPQGADTQYF
V gene: TRBV5-5
clone size: NA
J gene: TRBJ2-3
D gene: TRBD1

CDR3 DNA: TGTGCCAGCAGTCCCTTGGGAGGGCCGGCGACAGATACGCAGTATTTT
CDR3 protein: CASSPLGGPATDTQYF
V gene: TRBV28
clone size: few
J gene: TRBJ2-3
D gene: TRBD2

CDR3 DNA: TGTGCCAGCAGTTTATTTGGGCAGGGGGCGGTCTACAATGAGCAGTTCTTC
CDR3 protein: CASSLFGQGAVYNEQFF
V gene: TRBV28
clone size: NA
J gene: TRBJ2-1
D gene: TRBD1

CDR3 DNA: TGTGCCAGCAGTCCACCGGGACAGACCTCCTACGAGCAGTACTTC
CDR3 protein: CASSPPGQTSYEQYF
V gene: TRBV28
clone size: NA
J gene: TRBJ2-7
D gene: TRBD1

CDR3 DNA: TGTGCCAGCAGTCCGAGATCCCCCGGGACAGGCACCGGGGAGCTGTTTTTT
CDR3 protein: CASSPRSPGTGTGELFF
V gene: TRBV14
clone size: NA
J gene: TRBJ2-2
D gene: TRBD1

CDR3 DNA: TGTGCCAGCATCCCACCGGGAGGGAACACTGAAGCTTTCTTT
CDR3 protein: CASIPPGGNTEAFF
V gene: TRBV3-1/TRBV3-2
clone size: NA
J gene: TRBJ1-1
D gene: NA

CDR3 DNA: TGTGCCAGCAGCTTAGCCTTTGCAGGGCAAGGTAGAGAAGCTTTCTTT
CDR3 protein: CASSLAFAGQGREAFF
V gene: TRBV7-9
clone size: NA
J gene: TRBJ1-1
D gene: NA

CDR3 DNA: TGTGCCAGCAGCTTCTACAGGGCTATGAGGGCTAATGAAAAACTGTTTTTT
CDR3 protein: CASSFYRAMRANEKLFF
V gene: TRBV7-9
clone size: NA
J gene: TRBJ1-4
D gene: NA

CDR3 DNA: TGTGCCAGCAGTCCGTCACGGTCCAGGATCAACACTGAAGCTTTCTTT
CDR3 protein: CASSPSRSRINTEAFF
V gene: TRBV6-6
clone size: NA
J gene: TRBJ1-1
D gene: NA

CDR3 DNA: TGTGCCATTCGGGGGAACACTGAAGCTTTCTTT
CDR3 protein: CAIRGNTEAFF
V gene: TRBV10-3
clone size: once
J gene: TRBJ1-1
D gene: NA

CDR3 DNA: TGTGCCAGTAGTATCGGACTAGCGGGAGGGAGGGCAAATGAGCAGTTCTTC
CDR3 protein: CASSIGLAGGRANEQFF
V gene: TRBV19
clone size: NA
J gene: TRBJ2-1
D gene: TRBD2

CDR3 DNA: TGCGCCAGCAGCCAAGATCTAGGGGGGACAGGATTCATGAACACTGAAGCTTTCTTT
CDR3 protein: CASSQDLGGTGFMNTEAFF
V gene: TRBV4-3
clone size: once
J gene: TRBJ1-1
D gene: TRBD1

CDR3 DNA: TGTGCCAGCTCACCAGCGACAGGGAAGTCCTATGGCTACACCTTC
CDR3 protein: CASSPATGKSYGYTF
V gene: TRBV18
clone size: NA
J gene: TRBJ1-2
D gene: TRBD1

CDR3 DNA: TGCAGCGTCTTGACTAGCGGGAGGGTTGCCAAAAACATTCAGTACTTC
CDR3 protein: CSVLTSGRVAKNIQYF
V gene: TRBV29-1
clone size: NA
J gene: TRBJ2-4
D gene: TRBD2

CDR3 DNA: TGTGCCAGCAGTTGGGCAGCATCCTACGAGCAGTACTTC
CDR3 protein: CASSWAASYEQYF
V gene: TRBV28
clone size: NA
J gene: TRBJ2-7
D gene: NA

CDR3 DNA: TGTGCCAGCAGCTTAGCACCCACAGGGTTCCCCGGGGAGCTGTTTTTT
CDR3 protein: CASSLAPTGFPGELFF
V gene: TRBV7-2
clone size: NA
J gene: TRBJ2-2
D gene: NA

CDR3 DNA: TGCGCCAGCAGCCAAGGCTGGGGAGGAGGCTCTGGGGCCAACGTCCTGACTTTC
CDR3 protein: CASSQGWGGGSGANVLTF
V gene: TRBV4-3
clone size: NA
J gene: TRBJ2-6
D gene: NA

CDR3 DNA: TGTGCCAGCAGCTTGGATAGCGGGAGAGAGACCCAGTACTTC
CDR3 protein: CASSLDSGRETQYF
V gene: TRBV5-4
clone size: once
J gene: TRBJ2-5
D gene: TRBD2

CDR3 DNA: TGTGCCAGCAGCCAATTAAATACAGGGAACCAGCCCCAGCATTTT
CDR3 protein: CASSQLNTGNQPQHF
V gene: TRBV4-2
clone size: NA
J gene: TRBJ1-5
D gene: NA

CDR3 DNA: TGTGCCAGCTCACCACTACCCACGAGCTCTGGAAACACCATATATTTT
CDR3 protein: CASSPLPTSSGNTIYF
V gene: TRBV18
clone size: NA
J gene: TRBJ1-3
D gene: NA

CDR3 DNA: TGTGCCAGCACACGGTTAGCTAGCGGGGTAGAGACCCAGTACTTC
CDR3 protein: CASTRLASGVETQYF
V gene: TRBV2
clone size: NA
J gene: TRBJ2-5
D gene: TRBD2

CDR3 DNA: TGTGCCAGCAGTTTAAATCTAAACACGGGGGGCTACACCTTC
CDR3 protein: CASSLNLNTGGYTF
V gene: TRBV28
clone size: NA
J gene: TRBJ1-2
D gene: NA

CDR3 DNA: TGTGCCAGCAGCCCCAGTTCCGGGAGGTACCCGAACACCGGGGAGCTGTTTTTT
CDR3 protein: CASSPSSGRYPNTGELFF
V gene: TRBV3-1/TRBV3-2
clone size: NA
J gene: TRBJ2-2
D gene: TRBD2

CDR3 DNA: TGTGCCAGCAGTCCGTTATCCGCGACAGGGGCCAACACTGAAGCTTTCTTT
CDR3 protein: CASSPLSATGANTEAFF
V gene: TRBV28
clone size: NA
J gene: TRBJ1-1
D gene: TRBD1

CDR3 DNA: TGTGCCAGCAGTAAAGATACGGCAGGAAAGAACACCTTC
CDR3 protein: CASSKDTAGKNTF
V gene: TRBV2
clone size: few
J gene: TRBJ1-2
D gene: NA

CDR3 DNA: TGTGCCAGCAGCCTACTTCCGGGACAGGGGGCGAACACTGAAGCTTTCTTT
CDR3 protein: CASSLLPGQGANTEAFF
V gene: TRBV6-2/TRBV6-3
clone size: NA
J gene: TRBJ1-1
D gene: TRBD1

CDR3 DNA: TGCGCCAGCAGCCTTGACAGGTCCTCCTACGAGCAGTACTTC
CDR3 protein: CASSLDRSSYEQYF
V gene: TRBV4-1
clone size: many
J gene: TRBJ2-7
D gene: NA

CDR3 DNA: TGTGCCAGCAGTTACAGGCCGGGACAGGGTAATGGCTACACCTTC
CDR3 protein: CASSYRPGQGNGYTF
V gene: TRBV6-5
clone size: NA
J gene: TRBJ1-2
D gene: TRBD1

CDR3 DNA: TGTGCCAGCAGCCAGGGACAGTCCTATAATTCACCCCTCCACTTT
CDR3 protein: CASSQGQSYNSPLHF
V gene: TRBV3-1/TRBV3-2
clone size: NA
J gene: TRBJ1-6
D gene: TRBD1

CDR3 DNA: TGTGCCACCAGTGATCCTGAGCGGGCTGGAAACACCATATATTTT
CDR3 protein: CATSDPERAGNTIYF
V gene: TRBV24-1
clone size: NA
J gene: TRBJ1-3
D gene: NA

CDR3 DNA: TGTGCCAGCAGCCCACCCCACCGGGACAGGGGGGGTACCGGGGAGCTGTTTTTT
CDR3 protein: CASSPPHRDRGGTGELFF
V gene: TRBV13
clone size: NA
J gene: TRBJ2-2
D gene: TRBD1

CDR3 DNA: TGTGCCAGCAGAGCAGGGGGCTCGAATTCACCCCTCCACTTT
CDR3 protein: CASRAGGSNSPLHF
V gene: TRBV6-5
clone size: NA
J gene: TRBJ1-6
D gene: TRBD1

CDR3 DNA: TGTGCCAGCAGTGACCACAGGGGCTCACCCCTCCACTTT
CDR3 protein: CASSDHRGSPLHF
V gene: TRBV6-4
clone size: NA
J gene: TRBJ1-6
D gene: TRBD1

CDR3 DNA: TGTGCCAGCAGCTTAATGTCCGGGACAATAAATGAAAAACTGTTTTTT
CDR3 protein: CASSLMSGTINEKLFF
V gene: TRBV7-8
clone size: NA
J gene: TRBJ1-4
D gene: NA

CDR3 DNA: TGTGCCAGCAGCGTAGATTCAAGCGTGGCCTACGAGCAGTACTTC
CDR3 protein: CASSVDSSVAYEQYF
V gene: TRBV9
clone size: NA
J gene: TRBJ2-7
D gene: NA

CDR3 DNA: TGTGCCAGCAGCTCCTCCACACTAGCCAGCACAGATACGCAGTATTTT
CDR3 protein: CASSSSTLASTDTQYF
V gene: TRBV5-4
clone size: NA
J gene: TRBJ2-3
D gene: NA

CDR3 DNA: TGCGCCAGCAGCCTGGGGGGACAGGGCAGGAACGAGCAGTACTTC
CDR3 protein: CASSLGGQGRNEQYF
V gene: TRBV5-1
clone size: NA
J gene: TRBJ2-7
D gene: TRBD1

CDR3 DNA: TGTGCCAGCAGCCCCGGGGGGAGACTCTACTATTCGTGGGGCAATCAGCCCCAGCATTTT
CDR3 protein: CASSPGGRLYYSWGNQPQHF
V gene: TRBV4-2
clone size: NA
J gene: TRBJ1-5
D gene: NA

CDR3 DNA: TGTGCCAGCAGCCAAGCCGGGACTAGCGGTACAGGCACGCAGTATTTT
CDR3 protein: CASSQAGTSGTGTQYF
V gene: TRBV4-2
clone size: NA
J gene: TRBJ2-3
D gene: TRBD2

CDR3 DNA: TGTGCCGGCACACAGGGGGGACGGTATGGCTACACCTTC
CDR3 protein: CAGTQGGRYGYTF
V gene: TRBV6-6
clone size: NA
J gene: TRBJ1-2
D gene: TRBD1

CDR3 DNA: TGTGCCAGCAGTTTACCGTCGGACACTGAAGCTTTCTTT
CDR3 protein: CASSLPSDTEAFF
V gene: TRBV28
clone size: NA
J gene: TRBJ1-1
D gene: NA

CDR3 DNA: TGTGCCAGTAGTCCCGGGAGGGGCGGCAATCAGCCCCAGCATTTT
CDR3 protein: CASSPGRGGNQPQHF
V gene: TRBV19
clone size: NA
J gene: TRBJ1-5
D gene: NA

CDR3 DNA: TGCGCCAGCAGCCAAGCTGGCTACACTGAAGCTTTCTTT
CDR3 protein: CASSQAGYTEAFF
V gene: TRBV4-3
clone size: NA
J gene: TRBJ1-1
D gene: NA

CDR3 DNA: TGTGCCAGCAGTTTATCGAGGGCTGGCGGGGCCGGCACAGATACGCAGTATTTT
CDR3 protein: CASSLSRAGGAGTDTQYF
V gene: TRBV27
clone size: NA
J gene: TRBJ2-3
D gene: NA

CDR3 DNA: TGTGCCAGCGGGACGCTAGGGGGCGGCGAGCAGTACTTC
CDR3 protein: CASGTLGGGEQYF
V gene: TRBV7-2
clone size: few
J gene: TRBJ2-7
D gene: TRBD1

CDR3 DNA: TGTGCCAGTGCTACGTCACGCAACACCGGGGAGCTGTTTTTT
CDR3 protein: CASATSRNTGELFF
V gene: TRBV19
clone size: once
J gene: TRBJ2-2
D gene: NA

CDR3 DNA: TGTGCCAGCAGTTTATTATCGGGGTCCGAGACCCAGTACTTC
CDR3 protein: CASSLLSGSETQYF
V gene: TRBV27
clone size: NA
J gene: TRBJ2-5
D gene: NA

CDR3 DNA: TGTGCCAGCAGATTACAGGGGAGCACTGAAGCTTTCTTT
CDR3 protein: CASRLQGSTEAFF
V gene: TRBV27
clone size: NA
J gene: TRBJ1-1
D gene: TRBD1

CDR3 DNA: TGTGCCAGCAGTTTATCGAAAGCGGTCTCCGCAGGCACCGGGGAGCTGTTTTTT
CDR3 protein: CASSLSKAVSAGTGELFF
V gene: TRBV27
clone size: once
J gene: TRBJ2-2
D gene: NA

CDR3 DNA: TGTGCCACCAGCGGAGGGATGTTGGGACAGGGGCGGCTGTTTTTT
CDR3 protein: CATSGGMLGQGRLFF
V gene: TRBV24-1
clone size: few
J gene: TRBJ2-2
D gene: TRBD1

CDR3 DNA: TGTGCCAGCAGCTATATGGGACAGGCCGTCTCTGGGGCCAACGTCCTGACTTTC
CDR3 protein: CASSYMGQAVSGANVLTF
V gene: TRBV7-3
clone size: NA
J gene: TRBJ2-6
D gene: TRBD1